The T cell receptor beta chain under discussion was sequenced for a study of T cell changes during pregnancy in multiple sclerosis. Here immunoSEQ multiplex PCR was the method, and the copy in TCRdb shows in-frame clones only, minus some. The table shows around 40,000 clones, with approximately 94% occurring only once. Germline V lookup: CDR1 MNHEY, CDR2 SMNVEV (reference sequence). The CDR3 spans 13 residues. V lost 4 bases to trimming and J lost 0 bases, with 6 bases between them. Sample: CD4+ T cells from peripheral blood mononuclear cells, taken in the third trimester of pregnancy. This TCR was sampled from a female donor with multiple sclerosis, enrolled in a pregnancy study. The chain carries TRBV27 and TRBJ1-1; D ambiguous. The CDR3 nucleotides read TGTGCCAGCAGTTCCCGTTTGAACACTGAAGCTTTCTTT. It codes for CASSSRLNTEAFF.